This section outlines one T cell receptor beta chain sequence together with its context. Its antigen is undetermined. Using its own MiXCR run on the 5' RACE reads, TCRdb lists one record per CDR3 protein. The table shows about 320,000 distinct CDR3 sequences, with around 7% occurring only once. Trimming took off 3 bases at V and 1 base at J, with 12 bases between the two ends. CDR1 and CDR2 (germline): KGHSH, LQKENI. The CDR3 totals 15 residues. This record comes from a study of T cells after yellow fever vaccination. General observations from the study: Only a minor proportion of clonotypes was detected across both CD4 and CD8 compartments.

The source was PBMCs, collected more than 35 days after the first yellow fever vaccination. The receptor comes from a man aged 18 to 35 who received the YFV17D yellow fever vaccine. The chain has TRBV18 and TRBJ2-5, with D perhaps matching TRBD1 (6 bases). The CDR3 sequence: CASSPRTELQETQYF. The DNA for the CDR3 is TGTGCCAGCTCACCTAGGACAGAACTCCAAGAGACCCAGTACTTC.